This T cell receptor beta chain derives from a study of shared clonotypes between healthy human individuals. CD4+ cells yielded CD45RA+ naive and CD45RA-negative memory subsets. Comments on this clone: Its cognate antigen is unknown.

Data came from immunoSEQ multiplex PCR; TCRdb stores just in-frame clones and leaves some out. The sample holds more than 200,000 clones, 65% seen once. Losses at the gene ends were 1 base for V and 4 bases for J; bases not matched to a gene: 8. This CDR3 region has 16 residues. Per germline, CDR1 SGHTA and CDR2 FQGNSA. General observations from the study: Only a few donors were included, so the genetic and exposure-history diversity represented was limited. Non-shared clonotypes had lower generation probabilities than clonotypes shared by all four sorted-subset donors.

Material for sequencing was memory CD4+ T cells sorted from blood. Described subset: CD45RA-negative fraction. The source of this sequence is a man aged 30 to 39 in good health. V is TRBV7-2 and J is TRBJ2-3, with 7 bases matching TRBD2. The CDR3 spells CASSLGGGRAPDTQYF. The CDR3 DNA sequence: TGTGCCAGCAGCTTAGGAGGAGGGAGGGCACCAGATACGCAGTATTTT.